This entry lists 29 T cell receptor beta chains sequenced from one sample in a study of T-cell reconstitution after alpha-beta-depleted transplantation in children. Unique molecular identifiers were incorporated into the prepared TCRbeta library. TCRdb processed the PCR reads anew with MiXCR; each CDR3 protein has one entry. The sample gives some 400,000 distinct CDR3 sequences, about 20% of which show up once; 3% to 4% is in the top ten. The sequencing used PBMCs from the stem cell graft donor, collected from the stem cell graft. The origin of the receptors is a human donor who donated a stem cell graft to a child with acute myeloid leukemia.

The CDR3 DNA reads as TGTGCCACCTCAAGCGGGTCAAAGAACACCGGGGAGCTGTTTTTT. It specifies CATSSGSKNTGELFF. The J gene is TRBJ2-2, the V gene TRBV15, with D perhaps TRBD2 (6 bases). Germline V lookup: CDR1 LNHNV, CDR2 YYDKDF (reference sequence). CDR3 length: 15 residues. Trimming took 8 bases from V and 1 from J, leaving 14 bases between them.

This clonotype was detected ten times or more. The rearrangement links TRBV5-1 to TRBJ2-3, with D perhaps TRBD1 or TRBD2 (5 bases each). In germline, CDR1 is SGHRS, CDR2 YFSETQ. This CDR3 comprises 16 residues. Deletions cut 3 bases from V and 2 bases from J, with 16 bases between. CDR3 sequence reads: CASSSSGTLVTDTQYF. DNA for the CDR3: TGCGCCAGCAGCTCCTCCGGGACCCTTGTCACAGATACGCAGTATTTT.

The chain recombines TRBV20-1 with TRBJ2-7, with 10 bases aligning to TRBD1. Looked up from germline, CDR1 is DFQATT and CDR2 is SNEGSKA (reference sequence). This CDR3 contains 13 residues. Trimming cost V 6 bases and J 3 bases; bases outside gene matches: 5. CDR3 sequence: CSARQGAGYEQYF. The CDR3 DNA reads as TGCAGTGCCAGACAGGGGGCAGGCTACGAGCAGTACTTC.

The chain recombines TRBV7-9 with TRBJ2-7; D is uncertain. V was trimmed by 5 bases and J by 2 bases, leaving 10 bases between them. The V gene's germline CDR1 is SEHNR and CDR2 FQNEAQ (reference sequence). The CDR3 extends over 13 amino acids. The CDR3 reads CASSPDLTYEQYF. CDR3 DNA sequence: TGTGCCAGCAGCCCGGACCTAACCTACGAGCAGTACTTC. Variable domain in full (rest from reference TRBV7-9 and TRBJ2-7): DTGVSQNPRHKITKRGQNVTFRCDPISEHNRLYWYRQTLGQGPEFLTYFQNEAQLEKSRLLSDRFSAERPKGSFSTLEIQRTEQGDSAMYLCASSPDLTYEQYFGPGTRLTVT.

This clonotype occurred a few times. The chain couples TRBV12-3 or TRBV12-4 to TRBJ2-3, with 9 positions matching TRBD2. CDR3 length: 15 amino acids. The junction had 8 bases not matched to a gene; V was cut back by 3 bases and J by 7 bases. CDR3 residues: CASSFPLAGDHTQYF. The CDR3 bases are TGTGCCAGCAGTTTTCCATTAGCGGGAGACCATACGCAGTATTTT.

The genes are TRBV15 and TRBJ1-5; D gene uncertain. The V end was cut by 1 base, the J end by 7 bases, with 8 bases between. Germline V gene data show CDR1 as LNHNV and CDR2 as YYDKDF (reference sequence). CDR3 size: 13 residues. This chain's CDR3 is CATSRVGGQPQHF. CDR3 nucleotide sequence: TGTGCCACCAGCAGAGTGGGCGGACAGCCCCAGCATTTT.

This clonotype was counted a few times. The chain carries TRBV20-1 and TRBJ2-7, with 12 bases matching TRBD2. V lost 0 bases, J lost 0 bases, and 9 bases stayed unmatched. The germline CDR1 and CDR2 sequences are DFQATT and SNEGSKA (reference sequence). The CDR3 has 18 amino acids. The CDR3 spells CSARERPTSGRPSYEQYF. The CDR3 bases are TGCAGTGCTAGAGAGCGCCCGACTAGCGGGAGACCCTCCTACGAGCAGTACTTC.

This clonotype was recorded at least ten times. The chain combines TRBV29-1 with TRBJ2-7; a weak D match, TRBD2 (6 bases). The length of the CDR3 is 13 residues. Germline values: CDR1 SQVTM, CDR2 ANQGSEA. V was shortened by 8 bases and J by 5 bases, with 19 bases between the two germline ends. In DNA form, the CDR3 reads TGCAGCTCAGTCGGCGCTAGCGACAACGAGCAGTACTTC. Its protein product is CSSVGASDNEQYF.

This clonotype was seen a handful of times. The chain carries TRBV12-3 or TRBV12-4 and TRBJ1-2; D is ambiguous. CDR3 length: 13 amino acids. Trimming shortened V by 3 bases and J by 4 bases, and 9 bases separated the two germline ends. CDR3 protein: CASSFGQPYGYTF. The CDR3 DNA reads TGTGCCAGCAGTTTCGGGCAGCCCTATGGCTACACCTTC.

In its sample, this clonotype was seen many times. The DNA of the CDR3 is TGCAGCGTTGAAGATCTGGTGACTAGCGGGAGCACAGATACGCAGTATTTT. It yields the protein CSVEDLVTSGSTDTQYF. The V call is TRBV29-1, the J call TRBJ2-3, with 10 bases matching TRBD2. V lost 0 bases and J lost 0; bases outside the gene matches: 6. The CDR3 loop spans 17 amino acids. CDR1 is SQVTM and CDR2 is ANQGSEA in the germline V gene.

This clonotype was picked up a small number of times. The CDR3 loop is CASTLSRTTDTQYF. In nucleotides, the CDR3 is TGTGCCAGCACTCTGTCTAGGACCACAGATACGCAGTATTTT. The chain employs TRBV6-2 or TRBV6-3 and TRBJ2-3; no firm D call. V lost 7 bases, J lost 2 bases, and 13 bases lay in between. This CDR3 is 14 amino acids long. The germline CDR1 and CDR2 sequences are MNHEY and SVGEGT.

The rearrangement links TRBV29-1 to TRBJ2-5, with a weak D call TRBD2 (6 bases). The germline gives CDR1 SQVTM, CDR2 ANQGSEA. The V and J ends lost 7 bases and 4 bases respectively, with 13 bases between them. The CDR3 has 12 amino acids. The CDR3 sequence: CSDGTAGETQYF. CDR3 DNA: TGCAGCGACGGGACTGCTGGAGAGACCCAGTACTTC.

This clonotype was counted a few times. The gene calls are TRBV20-1 and TRBJ1-1; unclear D gene. CDR3 length equals 15 residues. The V and J ends lost 1 base and 1 base respectively, with 13 bases between them. Germline CDR1 is DFQATT and CDR2 is SNEGSKA (reference sequence). The CDR3 bases are TGCAGTGCTAGAGTTTCTTGGGGAGGGAACACTGAAGCTTTCTTT. It yields the protein CSARVSWGGNTEAFF.

This clonotype was counted between two and nine times. The DNA for the CDR3 is TGTGCCAGCAGCCAGGAGGGGGCAAAGAATGAGCAGTTCTTC. Amino acid sequence: CASSQEGAKNEQFF. The chain joins TRBV3-1 to TRBJ2-1; tentatively, D is TRBD1 (7 bases). Trimming left V 3 bases short and J 7 bases short, with 13 bases between. CDR3 length: 14 amino acids. CDR1 is LGHDT and CDR2 is YNNKEL in the germline V gene (reference sequence).

The rearrangement links TRBV2 to TRBJ2-3; 11 bases match TRBD2. V shed 6 bases and J 6 bases; nucleotides not matched to a gene: 8. There are 15 residues in the CDR3. Germline V gives CDR1 SNHLY, CDR2 FYNNEI. Here the CDR3 reads CASSARLAGTDTQYF. DNA of the CDR3: TGTGCCAGCAGCGCACGACTAGCGGGAACTGATACGCAGTATTTT.

The chain combines TRBV20-1 with TRBJ2-1; D may correspond to TRBD1 or TRBD2 (6 bases each). The length of the CDR3 is 14 residues. Germline assignment: CDR1 DFQATT and CDR2 SNEGSKA (reference sequence). V lost 3 bases, J lost 9 bases, and 18 bases lay in between. In DNA, the CDR3 is TGCAGTGCTAGGAGGGACACGGGGGTCCTTGAGCAGTTCTTC. It yields the protein CSARRDTGVLEQFF.

In its sample, this clonotype was seen many times. This CDR3 reads CSATAGTLTTEAFF. The CDR3 coding sequence is TGCAGTGCAACGGCCGGGACCCTAACTACTGAAGCTTTCTTT. This chain uses TRBV20-1 with TRBJ1-1; the D gene is possibly TRBD1 (5 bases). The CDR3 covers 14 residues. Trimming removed 6 bases at V and 5 bases at J, with 19 bases between. Germline V gene data show CDR1 as DFQATT and CDR2 as SNEGSKA (reference sequence).

This clonotype is a singleton in its sample. The chain recombines TRBV28 with TRBJ2-7; 9 bases align to TRBD2. The length of the CDR3 is 14 residues. Trimming cost V 6 bases and J 4 bases; bases outside gene matches: 7. The V gene's germline CDR1 is MDHEN and CDR2 SYDVKM. The CDR3 protein is CASRAGGPGYEQYF. As DNA, the CDR3 is TGTGCCAGCAGGGCGGGAGGGCCGGGGTACGAGCAGTACTTC.

This clonotype occurred many times. J is TRBJ2-4 and V is TRBV4-2, with D perhaps matching TRBD2 (5 bases). The CDR3 totals 15 residues. The germline gives CDR1 LGHNA, CDR2 YNFKEQ. V was shortened by 0 bases and J by 6 bases, with 12 bases between the two germline ends. The CDR3 reads CASSQDRASINIQYF. The DNA of the CDR3 is TGTGCCAGCAGCCAAGATCGGGCTAGCATAAACATTCAGTACTTC.

The chain recombines TRBV5-1 with TRBJ2-5, with TRBD1 as a possible D gene (6 bases). The ends were cut back, 2 bases at V and 3 bases at J, with 8 bases in the middle. CDR3 size: 13 residues. Germline CDR1 reads SGHRS; CDR2 reads YFSETQ. The CDR3 sequence is CASSLHREETQYF. Written as DNA, the CDR3 is TGCGCCAGCAGCTTACACAGGGAAGAGACCCAGTACTTC. Looking up the rest from reference TRBV5-1 and TRBJ2-5 gives the full variable domain: KAGVTQTPRYLIKTRGQQVTLSCSPISGHRSVSWYQQTPGQGLQFLFEYFSETQRNKGNFPGRFSGRQFSNSRSEMNVSTLELGDSALYLCASSLHREETQYFGPGTRLLVL.

This clonotype was observed a few times. In nucleotides, the CDR3 is TGCAGTGCTACGACTAGCGGCATCACAGATACGCAGTATTTT. It codes for CSATTSGITDTQYF. The chain carries TRBV20-1 and TRBJ2-3; 9 nucleotides agree with TRBD2. Unmatched junction bases numbered 4, after V lost 4 bases and J lost 2 bases. Germline-derived CDR1 and CDR2 are DFQATT and SNEGSKA (reference sequence). The CDR3 contains 14 residues.

The chain couples TRBV7-2 to TRBJ1-5, with D unresolved. Trimming pared 4 bases from V and 5 bases from J, leaving 12 bases between. This CDR3 spans 14 amino acids. From germline, CDR1 is SGHTA and CDR2 FQGNSA. The CDR3 DNA reads as TGTGCCAGCAGCTCCGGGTCAGACTATCAGCCCCAGCATTTT. Translating it yields CASSSGSDYQPQHF.

This clonotype came up a few times. The gene calls are TRBV28 and TRBJ2-2; D assignment may be TRBD1 or TRBD2 (5 bases each). The CDR3 runs to 15 residues. V was shortened by 6 bases and J by 0 bases, with 11 bases between the two germline ends. Per the germline V gene, CDR1 is MDHEN and CDR2 is SYDVKM. The CDR3 loop reads CASRTGRTNTGELFF. CDR3 DNA sequence: TGTGCCAGCAGGACGGGGCGGACGAACACCGGGGAGCTGTTTTTT.

This clonotype was detected a few times. The gene calls are TRBV28 and TRBJ2-7; TRBD1 might be the D (5 bases). Per the germline V gene, CDR1 is MDHEN and CDR2 is SYDVKM. V lost 6 bases to trimming and J lost 2 bases, with 11 bases between them. CDR3 length: 13 amino acids. For the CDR3, the DNA is TGTGCCAGCAGAGAGACAGTTCCCTACGAGCAGTACTTC. Protein: CASRETVPYEQYF.

This clonotype was observed many times. The gene calls are TRBV5-4 and TRBJ2-1; 12 bases map to TRBD2. The V and J ends lost 4 bases and 5 bases, in that order; junction bases with no gene match: 7. Germline V CDR1 and CDR2: SGHNT, YYREEE (reference sequence). This CDR3 has 16 amino acids. The CDR3 is CASSPPLAGGDNEQFF. CDR3 in DNA: TGTGCCAGCAGCCCGCCCCTAGCGGGAGGGGACAATGAGCAGTTCTTC.

V gene TRBV12-3 or TRBV12-4 combines with J gene TRBJ1-5; 11 nucleotides match TRBD1. The CDR3 spans 18 residues. V lost 5 bases to trimming and J lost 2 bases; unmatched junction nucleotides: 11. Here the CDR3 DNA reads TGTGCCAGCAGTCCCCGGGGACAGGGGGGTATTGGCAATCAGCCCCAGCATTTT. This encodes CASSPRGQGGIGNQPQHF.

This clonotype has just a few counts. CDR3 DNA sequence: TGCGCCAGCTCAATATCTAGCGGGAGTGGAGATACGCAGTATTTT. Translated: CASSISSGSGDTQYF. V usage is TRBV5-1 and J usage is TRBJ2-3; 10 bases agree with TRBD2. CDR1 and CDR2 (germline): SGHRS, YFSETQ. Unmatched junction bases numbered 10, after V lost 7 bases and J lost 5 bases. CDR3 size: 15 residues.

Ten or more counts support this clonotype. V usage is TRBV10-3 and J usage is TRBJ2-7, with TRBD2 matching 11 bases. V dropped 6 bases and J dropped 2; count of bases not matched to a gene: 6. From germline, CDR1 is ENHRY and CDR2 SYGVKD. This CDR3 spans 15 amino acids. CDR3: CAISSTSGTAYEQYF. The CDR3 DNA reads TGTGCCATCAGCTCGACTAGCGGGACAGCCTACGAGCAGTACTTC.

The chain recombines TRBV20-1 with TRBJ2-5, with 8 bases lining up with TRBD1. V was pared by 3 bases and J by 5 bases, with 17 bases of the junction left unmatched. Germline lookup yields CDR1 DFQATT and CDR2 SNEGSKA (reference sequence). The CDR3 extends over 17 amino acids. DNA of the CDR3: TGCAGTGCTAGCCGGGCAGGGGGCAGGCTGGCGGGGGAGACCCAGTACTTC. Its protein product is CSASRAGGRLAGETQYF.